One and the same sample provided the 28 T cell receptor beta chains below, sequenced in a study of radiation and T cells in renal cell carcinoma. Noted time point: baseline pretreatment blood. The treatment was: 15 Gy SBRT to primary tumor, nephrectomy 4 weeks later. Profiling relied on immunoSEQ multiplex PCR, and the TCRdb table lists in-frame clones only, not all of them. Among tens of thousands of clones, 82% were seen once, and the ten largest hold 5% to 6.5%. The source material was blood, sampled from a patient whose treatment included radiotherapy and nephrectomy. These receptors originate from a man aged 55-75 years with renal cell carcinoma.

The rearrangement links TRBV6-6 to TRBJ2-3; D gene unclear. CDR3 size: 15 residues. Trimming removed 2 bases from V and 2 bases from J, with 11 bases in between. Germline CDR1 reads MNHNY; CDR2 reads SVGAGI (reference sequence). The CDR3: CASSYGHSLTDTQYF. The CDR3 nucleotides are TGTGCCAGCAGTTACGGTCACAGCCTCACAGATACGCAGTATTTT.

Here the CDR3 reads CASSLGGLANTGELFF. The CDR3 region has the DNA TGTGCCAGCAGCTTGGGGGGACTCGCGAACACCGGGGAGCTGTTTTTT. V is TRBV7-2 and J is TRBJ2-2; the D gene is possibly TRBD2 (6 bases). CDR3 length equals 16 residues. V lost 3 bases and J 0 bases, leaving 11 bases between the germline ends. The germline gives CDR1 SGHTA, CDR2 FQGNSA.

V usage is TRBV19 and J usage is TRBJ2-1; 7 bases line up with TRBD2. Germline assignment: CDR1 LNHDA and CDR2 SQIVND (reference sequence). V dropped 3 bases and J dropped 4; count of bases not matched to a gene: 3. This CDR3 comprises 14 residues. CDR3 nucleotides: TGTGCCAGTAGTATCGCGGGAGAATACAATGAGCAGTTCTTC. Amino acids: CASSIAGEYNEQFF.

CDR3 DNA sequence: TGTGCCAGCAGTCAACCCCCTCCACGGGAGCAAGAGACCCAGTACTTC. Translating it yields CASSQPPPREQETQYF. The chain has TRBV6-6 and TRBJ2-5; maybe TRBD2 (6 bases). V dropped 5 bases and J dropped 2 bases, with 18 bases sitting between them. Germline CDR1 and CDR2: MNHNY and SVGAGI (reference sequence). This CDR3 spans 16 amino acids.

The CDR3 nucleotides are TGCGCCAGCACTTTAGACCGAAGCTCTGGAAACACCATATATTTT. Translating gives CASTLDRSSGNTIYF. This chain joins TRBV4-3 and TRBJ1-3; D not certain. Per germline, CDR1 LGHNA and CDR2 YSLEER. Trimming left V 7 bases short and J 0 bases short, with 13 bases between. This CDR3 has 15 amino acids.

This chain uses TRBV23-1 with TRBJ2-7; perhaps TRBD1 as D (5 bases). TRBV23-1 is annotated as an ORF whose role is uncertain. Trimming took 1 base from V and 7 from J, leaving 11 bases between them. The CDR3 is 13 amino acids. The CDR3 sequence is CASSQFGAVEQYF. Here the CDR3 DNA reads TGCGCCAGCAGTCAATTTGGGGCAGTGGAGCAGTACTTC.

The chain carries TRBV7-9 and TRBJ2-1, with a tentative D call TRBD2 (6 bases). The germline CDR1 and CDR2 sequences are SEHNR and FQNEAQ (reference sequence). Trimming shortened V by 0 bases and J by 8 bases, and 14 bases separated the two germline ends. The CDR3 is made up of 15 amino acids. The CDR3 nucleotides are TGTGCCAGCAGCTTAGCGGAGGGGCGGAAGGATGAGCAGTTCTTC. Encoded protein: CASSLAEGRKDEQFF.

This clone was counted ten times or more. This chain connects TRBV14 to TRBJ2-2, with D uncertain. The CDR3 consists of 12 residues. Per germline, CDR1 SGHDN and CDR2 FVKESK. V dropped 4 bases and J dropped 6 bases, with 6 bases sitting between them. The CDR3 loop reads CASSLGPGELFF. CDR3 bases: TGTGCCAGCAGCCTAGGACCCGGGGAGCTGTTTTTT.

The chain carries TRBV28 and TRBJ2-7; TRBD2 matches 10 bases. Germline CDR1 is MDHEN and CDR2 is SYDVKM. The length of the CDR3 is 16 residues. V dropped 7 bases and J dropped 5; count of bases not matched to a gene: 14. This chain's CDR3 is CASTSPSGSAWNEQYF. CDR3 coding DNA: TGTGCCAGCACCTCGCCTAGCGGGAGCGCTTGGAACGAGCAGTACTTC.

The chain couples TRBV4-3 to TRBJ2-1, with 7 bases fitting TRBD2. The V segment lost 5 bases and the J segment 3 bases; nucleotides outside the gene matches: 10. This CDR3 contains 16 residues. Germline V lookup: CDR1 LGHNA, CDR2 YSLEER. The CDR3, as DNA: TGCGCCAGCAGCATTAAGCGGGGAGGAAACTACAATGAGCAGTTCTTC. Protein sequence: CASSIKRGGNYNEQFF.

The gene calls are TRBV7-9 and TRBJ1-5; no clear D gene. The germline V gene has CDR1 SEHNR and CDR2 FQNEAQ (reference sequence). The V end lost 5 bases, the J end lost 3 bases, and 5 bases lay between the germline ends. The CDR3 is made up of 12 amino acids. The CDR3 sequence: CASSRPNQPQHF. The CDR3 DNA is TGTGCCAGCAGCCGCCCCAATCAGCCCCAGCATTTT.

J is TRBJ2-7 and V is TRBV21-1; the table assigns TRBD2, which was not confirmed against the DNA. TRBV21-1 is marked as a pseudogene. This CDR3 spans 16 amino acids. CDR3: CASSKEPSGRDYEQYF. DNA for the CDR3: TGTGCCAGCAGCAAAGAGCCTAGCGGGAGGGACTACGAGCAGTACTTC.

This clone has at least ten counts. The chain couples TRBV5-1 to TRBJ2-2; D is uncertain. V lost 4 bases to trimming and J lost 1 base, with 5 bases between them. Looked up from germline, CDR1 is SGHRS and CDR2 is YFSETQ. This CDR3 spans 13 amino acids. The CDR3 DNA is TGCGCCAGCAGCCCTCAGAACACCGGGGAGCTGTTTTTT. This codes for CASSPQNTGELFF.

The sample holds one count of this clone. The CDR3 DNA is TGTGCCAGCAGTTACGAAGGGGCCCTCGCAGGCCCTGAAGCTTTCTTT. Amino acid sequence: CASSYEGALAGPEAFF. V gene TRBV6-6 combines with J gene TRBJ1-1; perhaps TRBD1 as D (5 bases). The V end lost 2 bases, the J end lost 6 bases, and 19 bases lay between the germline ends. The germline V gene has CDR1 MNHNY and CDR2 SVGAGI (reference sequence). The CDR3 has 16 residues.

The V gene is TRBV28, the J gene TRBJ1-1, with TRBD1 as a possible D gene (5 bases). Germline CDR1 is MDHEN and CDR2 is SYDVKM. The CDR3 loop spans 14 amino acids. Trimming shortened V by 8 bases and J by 4 bases, and 17 bases separated the two germline ends. The CDR3 sequence is CASYFGGGITEAFF. The CDR3 coding sequence is TGTGCCAGCTACTTTGGGGGGGGAATCACTGAAGCTTTCTTT.

The chain links TRBV10-3 to TRBJ2-5; D gene ambiguous. Germline assignment: CDR1 ENHRY and CDR2 SYGVKD. With 5 bases removed from V and 3 bases from J, the gap between germline ends came to 16 bases. This CDR3 spans 15 amino acids. The CDR3, as DNA: TGTGCCATCAGTCGTTTACCCAGAGGTGAAGAGACCCAGTACTTC. Translated: CAISRLPRGEETQYF.

This clone was seen once. The rearrangement joins TRBV29-1 to TRBJ2-1; D is perhaps TRBD1 (6 bases). Germline CDR1 SQVTM, CDR2 ANQGSEA. This CDR3 comprises 14 residues. Trimming stripped 1 base from V and 5 bases from J, with 12 bases between. The DNA for the CDR3 is TGCAGCGTTGAAGTTGGACAGATAGACAATGAGCAGTTCTTC. Residues: CSVEVGQIDNEQFF.

The chain carries TRBV15 and TRBJ2-1; D is uncertain. V gave up 3 bases and J gave up 6 bases, with 9 bases separating them. CDR1 and CDR2 from the germline V gene are LNHNV and YYDKDF (reference sequence). The CDR3 is 13 amino acids. The DNA of the CDR3 is TGTGCCACCAGCAGCATAGTTTCCAATGAGCAGTTCTTC. As protein: CATSSIVSNEQFF.

This chain joins TRBV28 and TRBJ2-5; possible D gene TRBD1, 6 bases. CDR3 length equals 15 residues. V was trimmed by 5 bases and J by 5 bases, leaving 18 bases between them. Germline CDR1 is MDHEN and CDR2 is SYDVKM. CDR3 sequence: CASSPSTGRWETQYF. The CDR3 coding sequence is TGTGCCAGCAGTCCATCGACAGGTCGATGGGAGACCCAGTACTTC.

This rearrangement joins TRBV4-2 to TRBJ2-1, with TRBD2 matching 10 bases. The trim removed 1 base at V and 8 bases at J, leaving 5 bases unmatched. Germline CDR1 reads LGHNA; CDR2 reads YNFKEQ. The CDR3 totals 15 residues. This CDR3 is CASSQGASGSYEQFF. The CDR3 region has the DNA TGTGCCAGCAGCCAAGGGGCTAGCGGGAGCTATGAGCAGTTCTTC.

The V and J genes are TRBV7-2 and TRBJ2-7; D might be TRBD1 (5 bases). Between the trimmed V and J ends, which lost 5 bases and 3 bases, there was a span of 14 bases. The CDR3 has 14 residues. In germline, CDR1 is SGHTA, CDR2 FQGNSA. The CDR3 DNA reads as TGTGCCAGCAGCCCCAGGGTATTGAGCTACGAGCAGTACTTC. It is translated as CASSPRVLSYEQYF.

This chain links TRBV19 with TRBJ1-5; 8 bases line up with TRBD1. The CDR3 covers 15 residues. The V segment lost 6 bases and the J segment 1 base; nucleotides outside the gene matches: 5. CDR1 and CDR2 from the germline V gene are LNHDA and SQIVND (reference sequence). CDR3 sequence (DNA): TGTGCCAGTAGACCCGGGACAGGAAGCAATCAGCCCCAGCATTTT. It yields the protein CASRPGTGSNQPQHF. Full variable domain (rest looked up from reference TRBV19 and TRBJ1-5): DGGITQSPKYLFRKEGQNVTLSCEQNLNHDAMYWYRQDPGQGLRLIYYSQIVNDFQKGDIAEGYSVSREKKESFPLTVTSAQKNPTAFYLCASRPGTGSNQPQHFGDGTRLSIL.

The chain is built from TRBV7-8 and TRBJ2-2; D remains unclear. Trimming removed 2 bases from V and 1 base from J, with 8 bases in between. This CDR3 region has 15 residues. Germline values: CDR1 SGHVS, CDR2 FQNEAQ. The CDR3 loop reads CASSLRMGNTGELFF. The CDR3 DNA reads TGTGCCAGCAGCTTAAGGATGGGGAACACCGGGGAGCTGTTTTTT. Combining the CDR3 with reference TRBV7-8 and TRBJ2-2 gives the whole variable domain GAGVSQSPRYKVAKRGQDVALRCDPISGHVSLFWYQQALGQGPEFLTYFQNEAQLDKSGLPSDRFFAERPEGSVSTLKIQRTQQEDSAVYLCASSLRMGNTGELFFGEGSRLTVL.

The chain joins TRBV7-2 to TRBJ2-7; TRBD1 or TRBD2 may be the D gene (6 bases each). The germline V gene has CDR1 SGHTA and CDR2 FQGNSA. Trimming pared 1 base from V and 3 bases from J, leaving 13 bases between. The CDR3 contains 15 residues. The CDR3 loop reads CASSLEGGTRYEQYF. The CDR3 DNA reads TGTGCCAGCAGCTTAGAAGGGGGGACCCGCTACGAGCAGTACTTC.

V and J are TRBV7-9 and TRBJ1-2; D is uncertain. The CDR3 loop spans 14 amino acids. Germline CDR1 and CDR2: SEHNR and FQNEAQ (reference sequence). V lost 2 bases, J lost 4 bases, and 11 bases lay in between. CDR3 loop: CASSLRSDGYGYTF. For the CDR3, the DNA is TGTGCCAGCAGCTTAAGGTCCGATGGCTATGGCTACACCTTC.

The V call is TRBV20-1, the J call TRBJ1-1; no firm D call. Germline assignment: CDR1 DFQATT and CDR2 SNEGSKA (reference sequence). V lost 0 bases and J lost 7, with 6 bases in between. There are 11 residues in the CDR3. CDR3 in amino acids: CSARDFVEAFF. Written as DNA, the CDR3 is TGCAGTGCTAGAGACTTCGTTGAAGCTTTCTTT.

This clone turned up a few times. CDR3 nucleotides: TGTGCCAGCAGCTTAGGCATAGTGGGGACAGCACAAGAGACCCAGTACTTC. Protein: CASSLGIVGTAQETQYF. The J gene is TRBJ2-5, the V gene TRBV7-9; 7 bases match TRBD1. Germline CDR1 is SEHNR and CDR2 is FQNEAQ (reference sequence). The V gene end was trimmed by 1 base and the J gene end by 2 bases; junction bases not matched to a gene: 10. CDR3 length: 17 residues.

The chain recombines TRBV2 with TRBJ2-5, with D hard to call. Trimming removed 5 bases from V and 2 bases from J, with 3 bases in between. Germline CDR1 and CDR2: SNHLY and FYNNEI. The CDR3 has 11 residues. For the CDR3, the DNA is TGTGCCAGCAGTTTTCAAGAGACCCAGTACTTC. Translating gives CASSFQETQYF.